The entry below gives a single T cell receptor beta chain sequence along with its context. The sample comes from a study of control samples from healthy donors and cancer patients. Assay used: immunoSEQ multiplex PCR; TCRdb lists only in-frame clones, some missing. The table lists 150,000 to 200,000 clones, roughly 90% of them singletons. The trim removed 0 bases at V and 4 bases at J, leaving 7 bases unmatched. The CDR3 is 15 residues long. Germline V CDR1 and CDR2: SGHKS, YYEKEE (reference sequence). Sequenced sample: blood. The sequence derives from a man between 25 and 39 years old in good health. The gene calls are TRBV5-5 and TRBJ2-7; 7 bases match TRBD2. The CDR3 loop is CASSLGAAGVYEQYF. The CDR3 DNA reads as TGTGCCAGCAGCTTGGGTGCGGCGGGGGTTTACGAGCAGTACTTC.